The next 19 T cell receptor beta chains were all read from a single sample in a study of T cell responses to AZD1222 COVID-19 vaccine. Measured with immunoSEQ multiplex PCR; TCRdb has only the in-frame clones, and not every one. The sample lists 100,000 to 150,000 clones, 70% to 90% occurring once. This sample comprised peripheral blood, obtained on day 0 of AZD1222 vaccination. The receptors originated from an adult in good health.

The chain carries TRBV18 and TRBJ1-6; TRBD1 is a possible D gene (5 bases). This CDR3 is built from 14 residues. V was clipped by 2 bases and J by 7 bases, with 9 bases between them. Germline V lookup: CDR1 KGHSH, CDR2 LQKENI. The CDR3 sequence is CASSPAGRNSPLHF. The CDR3 DNA reads as TGTGCCAGCTCACCAGCAGGGAGGAATTCACCCCTCCACTTT.

This clone was picked up a small number of times. This chain uses TRBV30 with TRBJ1-2; tentatively, D is TRBD1 (5 bases). V shed 5 bases and J shed 8 bases, with 18 bases lying between them. CDR3 length equals 13 residues. Germline CDR1 GTSNPN, CDR2 SVGIG (reference sequence). CDR3 protein: CAWRDSPAGGYTF. In DNA, the CDR3 is TGTGCCTGGCGGGACTCCCCCGCGGGGGGCTACACCTTC.

The V call is TRBV7-2, the J call TRBJ2-2; maybe TRBD2 (5 bases). Trimming took 7 bases from V and 4 from J, leaving 19 bases between them. The V gene's germline CDR1 is SGHTA and CDR2 FQGNSA. This CDR3 spans 16 amino acids. The DNA for the CDR3 is TGTGCCAGCACCCAAAGTAGTGGACGGGGCACCGGGGAGCTGTTTTTT. It encodes CASTQSSGRGTGELFF. The full variable domain, completed using reference TRBV7-2 and TRBJ2-2, is GAGVSQSPSNKVTEKGKDVELRCDPISGHTALYWYRQSLGQGLEFLIYFQGNSAPDKSGLPSDRFSAERTGGSVSTLTIQRTQQEDSAVYLCASTQSSGRGTGELFFGEGSRLTVL.

Only a few counts were recorded for this clone. The V gene is TRBV5-6, the J gene TRBJ2-7; 8 bases are a match to TRBD1. Germline values: CDR1 SGHDT, CDR2 YYEEEE. This CDR3 is 14 amino acids long. Trimming cost V 0 bases and J 2 bases; bases outside gene matches: 1. The CDR3 region has the DNA TGTGCCAGCAGCTTGGCAGGGGGCCCCTACGAGCAGTACTTC. Translating it yields CASSLAGGPYEQYF.

J is TRBJ2-7 and V is TRBV19; TRBD1 might be the D (5 bases). The length of the CDR3 is 14 residues. The germline V gene has CDR1 LNHDA and CDR2 SQIVND (reference sequence). V was cut by 3 bases and J by 0 bases, with 9 bases left in between. This CDR3 reads CASSIGGHSYEQYF. The CDR3 DNA sequence: TGTGCCAGTAGTATTGGCGGACACTCCTACGAGCAGTACTTC.

V gene TRBV23-1 combines with J gene TRBJ1-5; 8 nucleotides align to TRBD1. TRBV23-1 is an ORF for which the function is uncertain. Trimming took 7 bases from V and 5 from J; bases not matched to a gene: 4. The CDR3 extends over 13 amino acids. For the CDR3, the DNA is TGCGCCAGCATCAGGGACAGGCATCAGCCCCAGCATTTT. It is translated as CASIRDRHQPQHF.

This chain uses TRBV29-1 with TRBJ2-1; the match to TRBD2 covers 9 bases. The trim removed 4 bases at V and 2 bases at J, leaving 3 bases unmatched. The CDR3 totals 14 residues. The germline V gene has CDR1 SQVTM and CDR2 ANQGSEA. DNA of the CDR3: TGCAGCGTTGTCGGCGGGGGGGCCTACAATGAGCAGTTCTTC. Residues: CSVVGGGAYNEQFF.

The chain combines TRBV15 with TRBJ1-3, with D possibly being TRBD1 (5 bases). The CDR3 length is 17 residues. V lost 0 bases and J lost 3, with 15 bases in between. Germline V gene data show CDR1 as LNHNV and CDR2 as YYDKDF (reference sequence). CDR3 protein: CATSRELGVYGGNTIYF. CDR3 nucleotide sequence: TGTGCCACCAGCAGAGAGTTAGGGGTCTACGGTGGAAACACCATATATTTT.

V gene TRBV7-2 combines with J gene TRBJ2-3; possibly TRBD2 for D (5 bases). This CDR3 has 16 residues. Germline loops: CDR1 SGHTA, CDR2 FQGNSA. Deletions cut 7 bases from V and 0 bases from J, with 17 bases between. The CDR3 protein is CASTRAGRSSTDTQYF. The CDR3 DNA reads as TGTGCCAGCACGCGGGCAGGCCGTTCTAGCACAGATACGCAGTATTTT.

The genes are TRBV11-1 and TRBJ2-1; D tentatively reads TRBD1 or TRBD2 (5 bases each). Germline V gives CDR1 SGHAT, CDR2 FQDESV (reference sequence). Trimming stripped 5 bases from V and 0 bases from J, with 11 bases between. The CDR3 has 15 amino acids. The chain's CDR3 is CASSRDGYSYNEQFF. As DNA, the CDR3 is TGTGCCAGCAGCAGGGACGGATACTCCTACAATGAGCAGTTCTTC.

The rearrangement links TRBV28 to TRBJ2-7, with 11 bases identical to TRBD2. CDR1 is MDHEN, CDR2 SYDVKM, per germline. The CDR3 totals 14 residues. Trimming took 8 bases from V and 1 from J; bases not matched to a gene: 4. The CDR3 loop is CASATSGGSYEQYF. The DNA for the CDR3 is TGTGCCAGCGCAACTAGCGGGGGTTCCTACGAGCAGTACTTC.

J is TRBJ2-7 and V is TRBV6-5; tentatively, D is TRBD2 (5 bases). Germline V CDR1 and CDR2: MNHEY, SVGAGI. With 2 bases removed from V and 7 bases from J, the gap between germline ends came to 6 bases. The CDR3 covers 11 residues. The CDR3 bases are TGTGCCAGCAGTTACGGCGGGGAGCAGTACTTC. It is translated as CASSYGGEQYF.

The chain joins TRBV28 to TRBJ2-7; D may be TRBD2 (6 bases). Germline-derived CDR1 and CDR2 are MDHEN and SYDVKM. V was clipped by 10 bases and J by 3 bases, with 19 bases between them. The CDR3 covers 14 residues. CDR3: CATLSTGGFYEQYF. The CDR3 DNA follows: TGTGCCACCTTAAGCACAGGAGGGTTCTACGAGCAGTACTTC.

The chain combines TRBV28 with TRBJ2-1; 7 positions agree with TRBD2. CDR1 and CDR2 (germline): MDHEN, SYDVKM. V lost 2 bases to trimming and J lost 8 bases; unmatched junction nucleotides: 12. This CDR3 has 16 amino acids. CDR3 bases: TGTGCCAGCAGTTTAGAATTCCTAGCGGATAGGGATGAGCAGTTCTTC. Its translation: CASSLEFLADRDEQFF. The full variable domain, in which reference TRBV28 and TRBJ2-1 provide the parts outside the CDR3, is DVKVTQSSRYLVKRTGEKVFLECVQDMDHENMFWYRQDPGLGLRLIYFSYDVKMKEKGDIPEGYSVSREKKERFSLILESASTNQTSMYLCASSLEFLADRDEQFFGPGTRLTVL.

CDR3 protein: CASSLEGASSPLHF. The CDR3 DNA follows: TGTGCCAGCAGCTTAGAGGGGGCTAGTTCACCCCTCCACTTT. The chain employs TRBV11-2 and TRBJ1-6, with D perhaps matching TRBD1 (6 bases). This CDR3 is built from 14 residues. V lost 0 bases and J 9 bases, leaving 9 bases between the germline ends. The germline V gene encodes CDR1 SGHAT and CDR2 FQNNGV.

This chain uses TRBV5-6 with TRBJ2-7; D unclear. The CDR3 has 14 residues. Trimming cost V 0 bases and J 2 bases, with 9 bases left between them. Per the germline V gene, CDR1 is SGHDT and CDR2 is YYEEEE. This CDR3 reads CASSLGAVPYEQYF. The DNA for the CDR3 is TGTGCCAGCAGCTTGGGAGCAGTCCCCTACGAGCAGTACTTC.

This clone was observed a single time. V usage is TRBV3-1 (or the pseudogene TRBV3-2) and J usage is TRBJ2-3; 16 bases are shared with TRBD2. Germline V gene sequence: CDR1 LGHDT, CDR2 YNNKEL (reference sequence). Trimming took 3 bases from V and 0 from J; bases not matched to a gene: 6. The CDR3 has 19 amino acids. CDR3 loop: CASSHPGTSGGASTDTQYF. In nucleotides, the CDR3 is TGTGCCAGCAGCCATCCCGGGACTAGCGGGGGGGCTAGCACAGATACGCAGTATTTT.

This clone was detected only once. The genes are TRBV4-2 and TRBJ1-1, with D possibly being TRBD1 (5 bases). CDR3 length: 13 amino acids. Trimming removed 3 bases at V and 2 bases at J, with 7 bases between. CDR1 is LGHNA, CDR2 YNFKEQ, per germline. CDR3 loop: CASSQTENTEAFF. The CDR3 region has the DNA TGTGCCAGCAGCCAGACAGAAAACACTGAAGCTTTCTTT.

The table lists this clone with a count of one. V and J are TRBV5-1 and TRBJ1-2, with TRBD1 matching 9 bases. V lost 5 bases to trimming and J lost 6 bases; unmatched junction nucleotides: 5. Germline loops: CDR1 SGHRS, CDR2 YFSETQ. The CDR3 has 13 residues. The CDR3 loop is CASSRDRVDGYTF. DNA for the CDR3: TGCGCCAGCAGTCGGGACAGGGTCGATGGCTACACCTTC.